The rows below give T cell receptor beta chains drawn from one sample of a study of type 1 regulatory T cells. TCRdb reprocessed the reads with MiXCR, giving one entry per CDR3 protein. The profile covers fewer than 7,000 distinct CDR3 sequences, with about 33% appearing a single time and under 30% taken by the ten largest. No antigens are known for them. The sample was cultured type 1 regulatory T (Tr1) cells, either the whole culture or a sorted fraction (not recorded which). These receptors came from a human donor in good health. Each CDR3 is given with its conserved first and last residue. The D gene is left open where the match is weak. Expanded clones are given a class, and other clones once, few, many or no size at all.

D: TRBD2; size: few; length: 16; V: TRBV2; J: TRBJ2-5; CDR3: CASSFGLAGGQETQYF; DNA: TGTGCCAGCAGCTTTGGACTAGCGGGGGGCCAAGAGACCCAGTACTTC
D: NA; size: medium-sized; length: 13; V: TRBV5-4; J: TRBJ2-3; CDR3: CASSFPRGDTQYF; DNA: TGTGCCAGCAGCTTCCCTAGGGGAGATACGCAGTATTTT
D: NA; size: NA; length: 14; V: TRBV29-1; J: TRBJ1-2; CDR3: CSVRTDRSNYGYTF; DNA: TGCAGCGTTCGAACCGACAGGAGTAACTATGGCTACACCTTC
D: NA; size: few; length: 12; V: TRBV6-1; J: TRBJ1-2; CDR3: CASSEMWGGTTF; DNA: TGTGCCAGCAGTGAAATGTGGGGGGGCACCACCTTC
D: NA; size: many; length: 14; V: TRBV13; J: TRBJ2-5; CDR3: CASSSRQIQETQYF; DNA: TGTGCCAGCAGCTCGAGACAGATACAAGAGACCCAGTACTTC
D: TRBD2; size: NA; length: 14; V: TRBV20-1; J: TRBJ2-1; CDR3: CSARDYTSYNEQFF; DNA: TGCAGTGCTCGGGACTACACCTCCTACAATGAGCAGTTCTTC
D: TRBD2; size: NA; length: 17; V: TRBV28; J: TRBJ2-3; CDR3: CASSLVRLAGNTDTQYF; DNA: TGTGCCAGCAGTTTAGTCCGACTAGCGGGGAACACAGATACGCAGTATTTT
D: TRBD2; size: few; length: 15; V: TRBV28; J: TRBJ2-1; CDR3: CASSLSGTSVDEQFF; DNA: TGTGCCAGCAGTTTATCCGGGACTAGCGTGGATGAGCAGTTCTTC
D: NA; size: medium-sized; length: 14; V: TRBV5-4; J: TRBJ2-5; CDR3: CASSALDGQETQYF; DNA: TGTGCCAGCAGCGCCTTGGACGGACAAGAGACCCAGTACTTC
D: NA; size: medium-sized; length: 15; V: TRBV9; J: TRBJ2-3; CDR3: CASSVGWGLTDTQYF; DNA: TGTGCCAGCAGCGTCGGTTGGGGGCTCACAGATACGCAGTATTTT
D: NA; size: medium-sized; length: 14; V: TRBV20-1; J: TRBJ1-2; CDR3: CSARDTSANYGYTF; DNA: TGCAGTGCTAGAGATACCAGTGCTAACTATGGCTACACCTTC
D: NA; size: few; length: 14; V: TRBV6-5; J: TRBJ2-2; CDR3: CASRRAPNTGELFF; DNA: TGTGCCAGCAGACGGGCACCGAACACCGGGGAGCTGTTTTTT
D: TRBD1; size: medium-sized; length: 15; V: TRBV3-1; J: TRBJ1-2; CDR3: CASSHRQGAVYGYTF; DNA: TGTGCCAGCAGCCATAGACAGGGGGCCGTCTATGGCTACACCTTC
D: TRBD1; size: NA; length: 15; V: TRBV5-6; J: TRBJ1-4; CDR3: CASSSIQGIQEKLFF; DNA: TGTGCCAGCAGCTCAATACAGGGGATCCAGGAAAAACTGTTTTTT
D: TRBD2; size: medium-sized; length: 16; V: TRBV20-1; J: TRBJ2-7; CDR3: CSARPELAGGLYEQYF; DNA: TGCAGTGCTAGACCCGAACTAGCGGGAGGGCTCTACGAGCAGTACTTC
D: TRBD1; size: medium-sized; length: 13; V: TRBV20-1; J: TRBJ1-6; CDR3: CSAWTGQGSPLHF; DNA: TGCAGTGCTTGGACAGGGCAAGGTTCACCCCTCCACTTT
D: NA; size: NA; length: 14; V: TRBV18; J: TRBJ2-7; CDR3: CASSPDQVTYEQYF; DNA: TGTGCCAGCTCACCGGATCAGGTCACCTACGAGCAGTACTTC
D: NA; size: NA; length: 15; V: TRBV6-5; J: TRBJ2-3; CDR3: CASSRTAGRTDTQYF; DNA: TGTGCCAGCAGCCGGACAGCGGGGCGGACAGATACGCAGTATTTT
D: NA; size: medium-sized; length: 13; V: TRBV18; J: TRBJ2-1; CDR3: CASSPDSYNEQFF; DNA: TGTGCCAGCTCACCGGACAGTTACAATGAGCAGTTCTTC
D: NA; size: NA; length: 15; V: TRBV5-4; J: TRBJ1-1; CDR3: CASSPRGWGTTEAFF; DNA: TGTGCCAGCAGCCCAAGAGGTTGGGGGACCACTGAAGCTTTCTTT
D: NA; size: few; length: 16; V: TRBV20-1; J: TRBJ2-7; CDR3: CSARDHIAATTYEQYF; DNA: TGCAGTGCTAGAGATCATATCGCCGCTACTACCTACGAGCAGTACTTC
D: NA; size: NA; length: 13; V: TRBV2; J: TRBJ2-5; CDR3: CASSGQGGETQYF; DNA: TGTGCCAGCAGTGGGCAGGGCGGGGAGACCCAGTACTTC